A selection of T cell receptor beta chains follows, all from one sample in a study of cytomegalovirus exposure and HLA in healthy donors. Repertoires were generated with immunoSEQ multiplex PCR, while TCRdb's copy carries only in-frame clones and drops some. The sample contains 110,000 to 150,000 clones, around a tenth of which appear only once. The sample taken for sequencing was PBMCs. All receptors derive from a male donor in good health and CMV-seronegative. Each CDR3 is given with its conserved first and last residue. The order of the fields is D gene, V gene, J gene, CDR3 protein. A D gene is named only where the DNA matches it firmly.

TRBD2	TRBV7-2	TRBJ2-7	CASSLVGSGSYEQYF
.	TRBV7-2	TRBJ2-6	CASSLASSGANVLTF
TRBD1	TRBV7-9	TRBJ2-7	CASSLRWTGNLLSDYEQYF
TRBD2	TRBV4-3	TRBJ2-2	CASSQDPGLAGSNTGELFF
.	TRBV11-2	TRBJ1-6	CASSLDSGRKHSPLHF
.	TRBV6-5	TRBJ2-5	CASAQITREETQYF
.	TRBV29-1	TRBJ1-4	CSVEDNIATNEKLFF
TRBD1	TRBV5-1	TRBJ2-3	CASSPGGTGVIGDTQYF
.	TRBV6-5	TRBJ2-7	CASSYGASSYEQYF
.	TRBV12-5	TRBJ1-2	CASASEGSYGYTF
.	TRBV7-2	TRBJ2-5	CASSLGGGQGGGQYF
.	TRBV7-2	TRBJ1-5	CASSTGLGQPQHF
.	TRBV28	TRBJ1-1	CASSPPDRTNTEAFF
TRBD1	TRBV6-1	TRBJ1-1	CASSGQTGGLTEAFF
.	TRBV7-2	TRBJ1-5	CASSSFQGYQPQHF
.	TRBV28	TRBJ1-1	CASSFIGLTITEAFF
TRBD2	TRBV2	TRBJ2-7	CASSEFGTSVYEQYF
.	TRBV5-4	TRBJ1-3	CASSTDTLSGNTIYF
.	TRBV18	TRBJ2-6	CASSPDGVSGANVLTF
TRBD1	TRBV15	TRBJ2-3	CATSRSRSQGTSTDTQYF
.	TRBV7-2	TRBJ2-1	CASSLRGTLYNEQFF
.	TRBV7-2	TRBJ2-6	CASSERDSPSSGANVLTF
TRBD1	TRBV4-1	TRBJ1-5	CASSQPTGAQPQHF
.	TRBV6-5	TRBJ2-7	CASSSYYEQYF
.	TRBV15	TRBJ2-2	CATSSRGGDTGELFF
.	TRBV29-1	TRBJ2-1	CSVLYSLGQFF
TRBD1	TRBV19	TRBJ1-1	CASSQTGLFTEAFF
TRBD1	TRBV27	TRBJ2-7	CASSLSAGGVYEQYF
.	TRBV7-8	TRBJ1-1	CASSLVGGNTEAFF
TRBD1	TRBV7-3	TRBJ1-2	CASSLTPTGNGYTF
TRBD1	TRBV19	TRBJ2-6	CASSSDRVSGANVLTF
.	TRBV27	TRBJ1-1	CASSLRGLNTEAFF
TRBD1	TRBV2	TRBJ1-4	CASSETGSNEKLFF
.	TRBV7-6	TRBJ2-3	CASSLATIPSGTLLDTQYF
.	TRBV4-3	TRBJ1-5	CASSLSGFGQPQHF
.	TRBV29-1	TRBJ1-3	CSVTGSRNAIYF
TRBD1	TRBV14	TRBJ1-1	CASSDRAGGTEAFF
TRBD1	TRBV2	TRBJ1-2	CASRIGTGSESGYTF
TRBD2	TRBV6-5	TRBJ2-2	CASSPSGESHGELFF
.	TRBV7-2	TRBJ2-2	CASSLLSGPPSGELFF
.	TRBV7-2	TRBJ1-1	CASSKEDTEAFF
.	TRBV5-1	TRBJ2-5	CASSLTENQETQYF
TRBD1	TRBV7-2	TRBJ1-1	CASSIRQGAFF
.	TRBV10-3	TRBJ1-1	CAISEGGARTEAFF
.	TRBV27	TRBJ2-2	CASSFRLGGTGELFF
TRBD1	TRBV15	TRBJ2-2	CATSRVQGQGNTGELFF
TRBD1	TRBV4-3	TRBJ1-2	CASSQGVLGQGVDGYTF